This TCR beta chain was observed in a study of blood T cell repertoires in COVID-19. For the study at large: Whether acute or convalescent, the COVID-19 samples came from the United States, Italy and Spain.

V shed 6 bases and J 11 bases; nucleotides not matched to a gene: 12. Per the germline V gene, CDR1 is SQVTM and CDR2 is ANQGSEA. The CDR3 spans 13 residues. Clones were sequenced by immunoSEQ multiplex PCR, and TCRdb holds only the in-frame ones, with some missing. The data hold 190,000 or so clones, with 85% to 90% observed a single time. The chain has TRBV29-1 and TRBJ1-5; 8 nucleotides agree with TRBD1. Material for sequencing was peripheral blood. This clonotype originated in a man aged 35 to 55 with active or convalescent COVID-19. CDR3 sequence reads: CSVRSDRALTQHF. The CDR3 DNA reads TGCAGCGTCCGCTCGGACAGGGCGTTGACCCAGCATTTT.